This T cell receptor (beta chain) stems from a study of blood T cell repertoires in COVID-19. In the study overall: Acute-phase and convalescent COVID-19 samples originated in the United States, Italy and Spain. Nucleic acid was either cDNA or gDNA, and it came from T cells, B-cell-depleted T cells, or PBMCs.

This CDR3 is built from 11 residues. Authors' analysis steps: Amplification of reference gene primers provided the estimated nucleated cell counts. Method: immunoSEQ multiplex PCR; TCRdb's copy keeps in-frame clones and lacks some. V and J calls and clone size are given by that table; D and trimming were obtained from the DNA. The sample consists of about 83,000 clones, around 86% of them appearing once. The gene calls are TRBV12-2 and TRBJ1-1. TRBV12-2 is listed as a pseudogene. The sequence was collected from a man older than 75 with active or convalescent COVID-19. Sequencing was performed on peripheral blood. CDR3 DNA sequence: TGTGCAAGTCGGGAGGTCTCGGAAGCTTTCTTT. This translates into CASREVSEAFF.